The sample holds many counts of the clone carrying this T cell receptor beta chain. The CDR3 covers 13 residues. Between the trimmed V and J ends, which lost 0 bases and 7 bases, there was a span of 13 bases. Germline V gene sequence: CDR1 GTSNPN, CDR2 SVGIG (reference sequence). This specimen belongs to a study of molecular identifiers for immune sequencing clone quantification. Whole-study context: Replicate runs used RNA from about 19,000 or 110,000 naive CD8 cells, which was split five ways into aliquots, and four of those aliquots were then sequenced.

Listed TCR primers and previously described methods were used for bulk TCR libraries. TCRdb reanalysed the PCR reads using MiXCR and keeps one entry per CDR3 protein. The sample records over 600,000 distinct CDR3 sequences, roughly 21% being singletons. This chain joins TRBV30 and TRBJ2-7; no reliable D call. The origin of this receptor is a human donor in good health. Some libraries in this study had Jurkat cell RNA spiked in. The sequenced sample was naive CD8+ T cells from blood, with Jurkat cell RNA spiked in. Subset given: FACS-sorted CD8+CD4-CCR7+CD45RA+ naive T cells. CDR3 amino acids: CAWSVLMEREQYF. The DNA for the CDR3 is TGTGCCTGGAGTGTACTCATGGAGAGAGAGCAGTACTTC.